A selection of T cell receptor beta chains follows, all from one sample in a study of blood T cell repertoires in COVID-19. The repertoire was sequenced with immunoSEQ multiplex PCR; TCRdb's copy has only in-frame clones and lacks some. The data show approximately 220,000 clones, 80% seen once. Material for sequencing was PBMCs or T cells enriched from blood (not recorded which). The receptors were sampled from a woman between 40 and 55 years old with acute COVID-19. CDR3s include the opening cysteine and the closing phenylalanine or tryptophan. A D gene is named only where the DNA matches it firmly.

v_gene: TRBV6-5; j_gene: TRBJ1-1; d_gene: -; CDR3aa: CASSYQGRAFF; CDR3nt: TGTGCCAGCAGTTATCAGGGGCGAGCTTTCTTT
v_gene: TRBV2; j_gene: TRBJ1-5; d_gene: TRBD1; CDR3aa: CASSRGTGGNQPQHF; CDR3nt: TGTGCCAGCAGTCGAGGGACAGGGGGCAATCAGCCCCAGCATTTT
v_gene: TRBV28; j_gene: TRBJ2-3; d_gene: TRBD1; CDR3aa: CASSLDRVPPDTQYF; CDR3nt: TGTGCCAGCAGCCTTGACAGGGTCCCCCCAGATACGCAGTATTTT
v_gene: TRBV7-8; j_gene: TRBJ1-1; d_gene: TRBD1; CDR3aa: CASSKRTGGSTEAFF; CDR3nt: TGTGCCAGCAGCAAGCGGACAGGGGGTAGCACTGAAGCTTTCTTT
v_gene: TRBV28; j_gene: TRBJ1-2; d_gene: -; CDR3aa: CASSFLGDSDYGYTF; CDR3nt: TGTGCCAGCAGTTTCTTGGGTGACAGTGACTATGGCTACACCTTC
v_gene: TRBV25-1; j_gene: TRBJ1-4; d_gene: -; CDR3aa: CASKEQVNEKLFF; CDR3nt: TGTGCCAGCAAAGAACAGGTTAATGAAAAACTGTTTTTT
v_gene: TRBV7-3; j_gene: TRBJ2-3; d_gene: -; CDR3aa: CASSQEADTQYF; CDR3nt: TGTGCCAGCAGCCAAGAGGCAGATACGCAGTATTTT
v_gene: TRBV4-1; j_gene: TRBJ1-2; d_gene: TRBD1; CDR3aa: CASSQGQGDGYTF; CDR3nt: TGCGCCAGCAGCCAAGGACAGGGGGATGGCTACACCTTC
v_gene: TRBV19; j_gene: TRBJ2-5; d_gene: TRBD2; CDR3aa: CASTRDSGMRETQYF; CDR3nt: TGTGCCAGCACCCGTGATAGCGGGATGAGGGAGACCCAGTACTTC
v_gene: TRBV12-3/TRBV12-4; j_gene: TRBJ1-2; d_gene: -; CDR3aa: CASSFGDGYTF; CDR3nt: TGTGCCAGCAGTTTCGGGGATGGCTACACCTTC